The sequence of this TCR beta chain was determined in a study of Graves' ophthalmopathy and Graves' hyperthyroidism (dated by TCRdb to between 2017 and 2018). Study-wide context: Peripheral blood was collected at initial diagnosis, prior to any treatment. TCR beta repertoire signatures were used to distinguish Graves' ophthalmopathy from Graves' hyperthyroidism and to predict progression to ophthalmopathy. In total, around 140 blood samples were TCR-sequenced: 40 to 45 ophthalmopathy, some 75 hyperthyroidism and some 17 hyperthyroidism-to-ophthalmopathy patients. To explore V-J signatures that distinguish ophthalmopathy from hyperthyroidism, a discovery set of about a hundred patients was enrolled, made up of 43 with ophthalmopathy and roughly 55 with stable hyperthyroidism. The independent validation cohort included some 19 hyperthyroidism patients plus 17 patients who later progressed from hyperthyroidism to ophthalmopathy. In roughly six hyperthyroidism patients, the T-cell repertoire of thyroid tissue was compared with the T-cell repertoire of blood. Once sampling was done, hyperthyroidism patients were given methimazole at a starting dose of 30 mg daily, while ophthalmopathy patients were given high-dose intravenous methylprednisolone. The roughly 94 discovery patients were randomly divided into training and test sets at a 7:3 ratio.

TCR beta CDR3 regions were amplified from RNA transcripts for repertoire sequencing. The first round of RT-PCR was done with HTBI primers and the Qiagen OneStep RT-PCR kit, and was followed by a second round of multiplex PCR, then size selection and purification. Libraries were sequenced paired-end with 100 bp reads on an Illumina HiSeq2000. Per the original workflow: SOAPnuke was used to process the reads, removing any read that contained adapters or uncalled bases, had a mean Phred below 15, or lacked an exact match to the constant primer or identifier. High-quality paired reads were merged with COPE v1.2.5. Unique nucleotide sequences were defined as clonotypes and aligned to IMGT TRB V, D and J references using MiTCR v1.1. Analysis was restricted to V-J combinations with a frequency above 0.0001, which covered roughly 99% of repertoires. For each V-J combination, a TCR clonal expansion and chaos score was defined as the ratio of F50 clonal expansion to chaos observed in the TCRdist matrix. Features were reduced by Welch's t-statistics and random forest to approximately 13 V-J combinations, which fed a naive Bayes classifier. Thyroid-blood repertoire similarity was quantified with the Morisita-Horn index. In TCRdb, the public reads were trimmed at Q25 with fastp and aligned with MiXCR, with productive beta chains retained. Here each entry gathers all rows of one CDR3 protein and keeps the most common genes and DNA. TCRdb, not the authors, supplied the V and J calls. Recorded for this sample are roughly 420,000 distinct CDR3 sequences; 21% of them occurred a single time. The ten biggest clones cover around 3.2% of the sample.

Turning to this clonotype: No cognate antigen has been identified for it. No base quality values were provided; no much bigger clone lies one nucleotide off.

Stable hyperthyroidism was defined as no progression to ophthalmopathy within 18 months of follow-up. Hyperthyroidism patients were newly diagnosed, with disease duration under 2 months, and aged 18 to 65 years. Patients with other autoimmune diseases, uncontrolled infections, pregnancy or lactation were excluded. Diagnosis relied on clinical symptoms, serum thyroxine, TRAb, thyroid ultrasound and orbital computed tomography. PBMCs were isolated from more than 8 ml of fresh peripheral blood by Ficoll-Paque density gradient centrifugation. Total RNA was extracted with Trizol reagent and quality-checked on an Agilent 2100 Bioanalyzer. General study outcomes and caveats: Most expanded thyroid clonotypes with frequency above 0.001 were also detected in blood, suggesting blood repertoires may reflect the thyroid immune response. The 13-signature model separated ophthalmopathy from stable hyperthyroidism with roughly 90% sensitivity and around 84% specificity in cross-validation, and 80%/75% in the test set. No statistical method was used to set the sample size in advance, and the investigators knew which group each participant was assigned to. In validation, the model predicted ophthalmopathy progression with about 70% sensitivity and 72% to 80% specificity; roughly eleven predicted patients were CT-confirmed with GO in a median of about 6.1 months.

The material sequenced was peripheral blood. This clonotype was sampled from a woman aged 18-35 years with stable Graves' hyperthyroidism. Donor details come from another sample of the same person, matched by shared clones.

The nucleotides read TGTGCCAGCAGCGGGACAGGGATTTCACCCCTCCACTTT. Translated, this is CASSGTGISPLHF. The chain employs TRBV7-9 and TRBJ1-6, and TRBD1 aligns with 9 junction nucleotides. At the junction V is shortened by 5 bases and J by 9 bases; bases outside the gene matches: 2. In the germline V gene (reference sequence), CDR1 corresponds to SEHNR and CDR2 to FQNEAQ. Spanning cysteine to phenylalanine, the CDR3 consists of 13 amino acids. Here the CDR3 DNA is all that survives: 39 bases in frame from base 1. Reference TRBV7-9 and TRBJ1-6 genes cover what lies past the CDR3, so the full variable domain is DTGVSQNPRHKITKRGQNVTFRCDPISEHNRLYWYRQTLGQGPEFLTYFQNEAQLEKSRLLSDRFSAERPKGSFSTLEIQRTEQGDSAMYLCASSGTGISPLHFGNGTRLTVT.